This T cell receptor beta chain comes out of a study of T-cell reconstitution after alpha-beta-depleted transplantation in children. The library targeted TCRbeta and was prepared with unique molecular identifiers. TCRdb re-analysed the PCR reads in MiXCR, keeping a single row per CDR3 protein. The table lists fewer than 1 million distinct CDR3 sequences, less than 20% of them singletons, with approximately 5% in the top ten. CDR1 is MNHEY and CDR2 is SVGAGI in the germline V gene. CDR3 length equals 11 residues. The V segment lost 9 bases and the J segment 5 bases; nucleotides outside the gene matches: 3. This clonotype was recorded many times.

The material sequenced was PBMCs, mostly from graft donor cells, taken 360 days after TCRalphabeta/CD19-depleted stem cell transplant. The clonotype was recovered from a male patient aged 10 to 17 who had a stem cell transplant for acute lymphoblastic leukemia, so the T cells may come from the graft donor. The J gene is TRBJ1-1, the V gene TRBV6-5, with TRBD1 matching 7 bases. The CDR3 region is CASQGGTEAFF. The CDR3 DNA is TGTGCCAGTCAGGGGGGTACTGAAGCTTTCTTT.